A single sample is the source of the 16 T cell receptor beta chains below, sequenced in a study of PD-1 blockade in classical Hodgkin lymphoma (TCRdb year 2020). According to the study, the label for this sample's time point signals: newly diagnosed, previously untreated cHL patient sample. Receptor amplification or capture employed the immunoSEQ multiplex PCR assay. TCRdb carries this immuneACCESS record with in-frame sequences only. Its versions omit some clonotypes, under half of them owing to an unresolved V gene in the studies checked, with the rest unexplained. The sample records roughly 77,000 clones, over 90% of which are singletons. Clones ranked in the top ten supply more than 2% of the sample. Sequenced input: peripheral blood mononuclear cells (PBMCs). The source is a human donor with classical Hodgkin lymphoma.

V is TRBV7-3 and J is TRBJ2-1; TRBD2 matches 11 bases. The germline CDR1 and CDR2 sequences are SGHTA and FQGTGA. The CDR3 extends over 16 amino acids. J lost 2 bases, V lost 5 bases, and 5 bases had no gene match. CDR3 sequence reads: CASSPTSGGPYNEQFF. The CDR3 nucleotides are TGTGCCAGCAGCCCAACTAGCGGGGGCCCCTACAATGAGCAGTTCTTC.

The chain has TRBV25-1 and TRBJ2-7; D is ambiguous. Trimming pared 5 bases from V and 6 bases from J, leaving 17 bases between. In germline, CDR1 is MGHDK, CDR2 SYGVNS. This CDR3 contains 14 residues. Written as DNA, the CDR3 is TGTGCCAGCAGTTTTCCCGGGTCCCCCGCCGAGCAGTACTTC. This codes for CASSFPGSPAEQYF.

This chain joins TRBV5-1 and TRBJ2-2; D may correspond to TRBD1 or TRBD2 (5 bases each). The V end was cut by 2 bases, the J end by 5 bases, with 16 bases between. The CDR3 is 16 residues long. The germline V gene encodes CDR1 SGHRS and CDR2 YFSETQ. The CDR3 here is CASSLTGPGGTGELFF. CDR3 in DNA: TGCGCCAGCAGCTTAACAGGCCCTGGGGGAACCGGGGAGCTGTTTTTT.

V usage is TRBV6-5 and J usage is TRBJ1-1; unclear D gene. Germline V gene sequence: CDR1 MNHEY, CDR2 SVGAGI. V was trimmed by 7 bases and J by 0 bases, leaving 9 bases between them. The CDR3 runs to 13 residues. The CDR3 spells CASKGPMNTEAFF. The CDR3 nucleotides are TGTGCCAGCAAAGGGCCTATGAACACTGAAGCTTTCTTT.

This chain joins TRBV19 and TRBJ1-5; TRBD1 agrees at 10 bases. Germline V gene lookup returns CDR1 LNHDA and CDR2 SQIVND (reference sequence). The CDR3 covers 15 residues. Germline trimming cut 7 bases from V and 2 bases from J; bases unmatched to any gene: 5. The CDR3 protein is CASTQTGGGNQPQHF. The CDR3 coding sequence is TGTGCCAGTACCCAGACAGGGGGCGGCAATCAGCCCCAGCATTTT.

The chain is built from TRBV18 and TRBJ2-7, with TRBD1 matching over 10 bases. Germline lookup yields CDR1 KGHSH and CDR2 LQKENI. CDR3 length: 14 amino acids. The V and J ends lost 4 bases and 2 bases, in that order; junction bases with no gene match: 2. CDR3 amino acids: CASSQGQGTYEQYF. The CDR3 nucleotides read TGTGCCAGCTCACAGGGACAGGGGACCTACGAGCAGTACTTC.

This clone has a single count. The rearrangement joins TRBV2 to TRBJ2-2, with TRBD1 matching 9 bases. Germline V gene data show CDR1 as SNHLY and CDR2 as FYNNEI. V shed 6 bases and J 6 bases; nucleotides not matched to a gene: 8. This CDR3 is built from 15 residues. The CDR3: CASRQQGAGAGELFF. In DNA form, the CDR3 reads TGTGCCAGCAGGCAACAGGGGGCAGGCGCCGGGGAGCTGTTTTTT.

The chain recombines TRBV5-1 with TRBJ2-3, with D unresolved. CDR1 and CDR2 from the germline V gene are SGHRS and YFSETQ. V lost 0 bases to trimming and J lost 1 base, with 12 bases between them. The CDR3 spans 16 residues. CDR3 region: CASSLVLGSGTDTQYF. The CDR3 nucleotides read TGCGCCAGCAGCTTGGTCCTAGGTTCTGGCACAGATACGCAGTATTTT.

The chain uses TRBV19 and TRBJ1-2, with a possible D match to TRBD1 (6 bases). From germline, CDR1 is LNHDA and CDR2 SQIVND (reference sequence). CDR3 length equals 13 residues. Trimming pared 5 bases from V and 4 bases from J, leaving 11 bases between. The CDR3 DNA reads TGTGCCAGTAGTGGGCTGGACAGCTATGGCTACACCTTC. This encodes CASSGLDSYGYTF. The full variable domain, with the rest looked up from reference TRBV19 and TRBJ1-2, is DGGITQSPKYLFRKEGQNVTLSCEQNLNHDAMYWYRQDPGQGLRLIYYSQIVNDFQKGDIAEGYSVSREKKESFPLTVTSAQKNPTAFYLCASSGLDSYGYTFGSGTRLTVV.

This chain uses TRBV5-5 with TRBJ2-7; TRBD1 agrees at 9 bases. The CDR3 has 15 amino acids. In germline, CDR1 is SGHKS, CDR2 YYEKEE (reference sequence). V was pared by 0 bases and J by 6 bases, with 7 bases of the junction left unmatched. The CDR3, as DNA: TGTGCCAGCAGCTTGGCCGGGACAGGGAGAAGCGAGCAGTACTTC. It encodes CASSLAGTGRSEQYF.

V is TRBV6-6 and J is TRBJ1-1, with D uncertain. This CDR3 is 12 amino acids long. CDR1 MNHNY and CDR2 SVGAGI come from the germline V gene (reference sequence). V lost 5 bases and J 4 bases, leaving 8 bases between the germline ends. The CDR3 bases are TGTGCCAGCAGTCCGGGTGGCACTGAAGCTTTCTTT. Translated, it gives CASSPGGTEAFF.

This rearrangement joins TRBV9 to TRBJ1-2, with D possibly being TRBD1 (6 bases). Germline V gene sequence: CDR1 SGDLS, CDR2 YYNGEE. The V end lost 3 bases, the J end lost 1 base, and 16 bases lay between the germline ends. CDR3 length: 16 amino acids. CDR3 DNA sequence: TGTGCCAGCAGCGCCACCCGGGGGCAGGATAACTATGGCTACACCTTC. It yields the protein CASSATRGQDNYGYTF.

This clone was recorded once. The V and J genes are TRBV19 and TRBJ1-1, with D unclear. The CDR3 sequence is 15 residues long. Trimming left V 4 bases short and J 4 bases short, with 16 bases between. Per germline, CDR1 LNHDA and CDR2 SQIVND (reference sequence). CDR3 region: CASSTPGSGVTEAFF. The CDR3 region has the DNA TGTGCCAGTAGTACCCCCGGTTCAGGCGTCACTGAAGCTTTCTTT.

The chain is built from TRBV5-6 and TRBJ1-1; 10 nucleotides line up with TRBD1. Germline CDR1 SGHDT, CDR2 YYEEEE. Trimming cost V 0 bases and J 0 bases; bases outside gene matches: 5. This CDR3 is built from 17 residues. CDR3 nucleotides: TGTGCCAGCAGCTTGGCCGGACAGGGGGTTCTGAACACTGAAGCTTTCTTT. Translated, it gives CASSLAGQGVLNTEAFF.

This chain connects TRBV30 to TRBJ2-3, with D perhaps TRBD2 (5 bases). Germline values: CDR1 GTSNPN, CDR2 SVGIG (reference sequence). V dropped 2 bases and J dropped 1 base, with 13 bases sitting between them. This CDR3 contains 15 residues. The chain's CDR3 is CAWSLGSSGTDTQYF. CDR3 coding DNA: TGTGCCTGGAGTTTGGGGAGCAGCGGCACAGATACGCAGTATTTT.

The chain links TRBV25-1 to TRBJ2-5; D is possibly TRBD1 (6 bases). V was trimmed by 7 bases and J by 5 bases, leaving 17 bases between them. From germline, CDR1 is MGHDK and CDR2 SYGVNS. This CDR3 is built from 14 residues. The CDR3 coding sequence is TGTGCCAGCATCCCTTTAGAGGGGGTGGAGACCCAGTACTTC. Protein sequence: CASIPLEGVETQYF.